A single TCR beta chain is shown here with its context. Its antigen remains unidentified. What was sequenced were expressed TCRB transcripts, since all of the isolated RNA had been reverse transcribed. The data were produced by immunoSEQ multiplex PCR, yet TCRdb's version contains in-frame clones alone and is incomplete. The sample lists under 800,000 clones, roughly 15% occurring once. This record belongs to a study of beta chain features in type 1 diabetes. Whole-study findings and limits: Short templates might get an advantage during PCR, and this would be equal in patients and controls. The question of HLA type influencing TCRB rearrangement was one that remained unresolved here.

CDR1 and CDR2 (germline): LNHDA, SQIVND (reference sequence). The J segment lost 3 bases and the V segment lost 9 bases, leaving 8 bases of the junction unmatched. This CDR3 region has 15 residues. Sequencing input: naive CD4+ T cells from blood. The source is a young man in good health. V and J are TRBV19 and TRBJ2-5; 12 bases align to TRBD2. The CDR3 loop reads CASNSLAGGKETQYF. CDR3 nucleotide sequence: TGTGCCAGCAATTCTCTAGCGGGAGGGAAAGAGACCCAGTACTTC.